What follows describes a single T cell receptor beta chain. Which antigen it targets is not known. The CDR3 regions of human TCRbeta chains were analyzed by immunosequencing. The study's processing was this. TCRs in the repertoires were matched against a reference library of SARS-CoV-2-specific TCRs that had been generated with the MIRA antigen-specificity platform. Breadth was defined as the fraction of unique TCRs that were SARS-CoV-2-associated. Depth was defined as the fraction of total T cells that were SARS-CoV-2-associated. Each spike-specific TCR was assigned to its reactive spike region and to a CD4 or CD8 class using the MIRA data. Log10-transformed breadth and depth values were compared by one-way ANOVA with Sidak's multiple comparisons tests. Sourced from immuneACCESS, this table was stored by TCRdb with only in-frame sequences that have V and J called. A share of the clones is absent; for the studies checked, an unresolved V gene accounts for under half, and the remainder has no known explanation. V, J and clone size reflect that table, while D and trimming were determined from the DNA. The sample table on file contains under 150,000 clones. Of the sample, 2% to 2.5% is held by the ten largest clones.

The time point label on this specimen signifies: baseline before first vaccination. The vaccinee samples were drawn from two UK trials, COV001 and COV002, one of which was a single-blind randomized controlled phase 2/3 trial testing AZD1222 (ChAdOx1 nCoV-19) in healthy adults. For TCRbeta chain sequencing, PBMC samples were collected from trial participants at day 0 and at day 28 after the second dose. The data stem from a study of T cell responses to AZD1222 COVID-19 vaccine (dated by TCRdb to the early 2020s). With regard to the full study: TCR sequencing was performed for roughly 240 trial participants, of whom 200 to 220 were given two doses of AZD1222 and around 25 were given two doses of MenACWY control vaccine. Trial participants were enrolled by age into 18-55, 56-69 and 70-plus year subgroups, with 148, 28 and 57 TCR-sequenced participants respectively. Summary of the overall study and its limitations: Vaccine-associated CD4 TCRs spanned the whole spike protein, with dominant responses in regions 160-218 and 743-854. Most participants were white British and females outnumbered males, and the authors suggested that clonal diversity may have been underestimated. Spike-specific TCR breadth and depth rose significantly after two AZD1222 doses compared with day 0 and with MenACWY recipients. In the small 56-69-year group, the increase in depth fell short of significance, most likely because of low power. Because no samples from the day 14 peak response were available, repertoires could be characterized only after the peak T cell response. Nearly half of unique spike-specific TCRs reportedly recognized epitopes outside regions mutated in the B.1.351 and B.1.1.7 variants. Only six or seven AZD1222 recipients were SARS-CoV-2 seropositive at baseline, limiting conclusions about previously exposed vaccinees.

The sample was peripheral blood. The origin of this receptor is an adult in good health.

DNA sequence: TGTGCCACCAGCAGGGCCACAGATACGCAGTATTTT. It translates to CATSRATDTQYF. Recombination joined TRBV15 with TRBJ2-3; too little of a D gene remains to name it. Inclusive of the bounding cysteine and phenylalanine, the CDR3 is 12 residues long. Just the 36-base CDR3 DNA is kept, in frame starting at base 1. At the junction V is shortened by 3 bases and J by 2 bases, with 3 bases in between. According to the germline V gene (reference sequence), CDR1 reads LNHNV and CDR2 reads YYDKDF.